Below, 31 T cell receptor beta chains from the same sample are listed, as sequenced in a study of T cells in tuberculosis (dated by TCRdb to 2016 to 2019). The time point label corresponds to: new active TB diagnosis, blood taken before or within 7 days of starting treatment. Library method: the immunoSEQ multiplex PCR assay. Imported from immuneACCESS, the table was reduced by TCRdb to in-frame sequences with V and J called. These copies leave out some clones; in studies compared against another copy, an unresolved V gene accounts for under half, and the cause of the remainder is not known. The sample profile shows tens of thousands of clones; under 95% of them were found once. The ten largest clones take up about 2.4% of the sample. This specimen consisted of PBMCs, obtained at tuberculosis diagnosis. These receptors originate from an adult with tuberculosis.

The V gene is TRBV6-5, the J gene TRBJ2-1, with a tentative D call TRBD1 (6 bases). The CDR3 runs 15 residues. From germline, CDR1 is MNHEY and CDR2 SVGAGI. Between the trimmed V and J ends, which lost 6 bases and 0 bases, there was a span of 12 bases. This CDR3 is CASSGQRSSYNEQFF. The CDR3 DNA reads TGTGCCAGCAGCGGACAGAGGAGCTCCTACAATGAGCAGTTCTTC.

The chain recombines TRBV5-1 with TRBJ2-4; possible D gene TRBD2, 7 bases. The CDR3 runs to 16 residues. The germline gives CDR1 SGHRS, CDR2 YFSETQ. Trimming stripped 4 bases from V and 6 bases from J, with 20 bases between. CDR3 in DNA: TGCGCCAGCAGCGTAGGGGGAGGGGCTAGGGGAAACATTCAGTACTTC. Translating it yields CASSVGGGARGNIQYF.

DNA of the CDR3: TGTGCCAGTAGCACAGGGACAGGGGGTCAATACGAGCAGTACTTC. Encoded protein: CASSTGTGGQYEQYF. The chain uses TRBV19 and TRBJ2-7, with 11 bases fitting TRBD1. Germline CDR1 reads LNHDA; CDR2 reads SQIVND (reference sequence). V lost 6 bases to trimming and J lost 4 bases; unmatched junction nucleotides: 8. The CDR3 contains 15 residues.

The chain recombines TRBV7-3 with TRBJ1-3, with D perhaps matching TRBD1 (6 bases). Germline assignment: CDR1 SGHTA and CDR2 FQGTGA. Trimming left V 5 bases short and J 0 bases short, with 8 bases between. The CDR3 spans 14 residues. CDR3 sequence reads: CASSPTGSGNTIYF. CDR3 bases: TGTGCCAGCAGCCCGACAGGCTCTGGAAACACCATATATTTT.

This chain joins TRBV2 and TRBJ2-3; 7 nucleotides match TRBD2. Trimming cost V 5 bases and J 0 bases; bases outside gene matches: 8. Germline loops: CDR1 SNHLY, CDR2 FYNNEI. The CDR3 is 16 residues long. CDR3 region: CASSSSTSESTDTQYF. The CDR3 DNA is TGTGCCAGCAGTTCTTCTACTAGCGAGAGCACAGATACGCAGTATTTT.

The chain couples TRBV4-3 to TRBJ2-1; unclear D gene. Germline loops: CDR1 LGHNA, CDR2 YSLEER. Trimming stripped 1 base from V and 6 bases from J, with 4 bases between. The CDR3 is 12 residues long. The CDR3 protein is CASSQGGNEQFF. CDR3 DNA sequence: TGCGCCAGCAGCCAAGGCGGCAATGAGCAGTTCTTC.

The chain is built from TRBV5-8 and TRBJ2-7; 7 bases agree with TRBD2. With V trimmed by 0 bases and J by 9 bases, 0 bases remained unmatched. Germline CDR1 is SGHTS and CDR2 is YDEGEE. The CDR3 totals 11 residues. The CDR3 DNA reads as TGTGCCAGCAGCTTGGCGGGAGGGCAGTACTTC. This gives the protein CASSLAGGQYF.

The chain joins TRBV7-2 to TRBJ1-1; D might be TRBD1 (5 bases). Trimming shortened V by 1 base and J by 1 base, and 16 bases separated the two germline ends. CDR1 and CDR2 (germline): SGHTA, FQGNSA. This CDR3 comprises 17 residues. CDR3 residues: CASSLGYTGRPNTEAFF. The CDR3 DNA is TGTGCCAGCAGCTTAGGGTATACAGGACGGCCGAACACTGAAGCTTTCTTT. Based on the CDR3 plus reference TRBV7-2 and TRBJ1-1, the full variable domain is GAGVSQSPSNKVTEKGKDVELRCDPISGHTALYWYRQSLGQGLEFLIYFQGNSAPDKSGLPSDRFSAERTGGSVSTLTIQRTQQEDSAVYLCASSLGYTGRPNTEAFFGQGTRLTVV.

The J gene is TRBJ2-4, the V gene TRBV7-8, with 12 nucleotides matching TRBD1. The germline gives CDR1 SGHVS, CDR2 FQNEAQ. This CDR3 comprises 16 residues. Trimming took 6 bases from V and 2 from J; bases not matched to a gene: 5. The CDR3 DNA reads as TGTGCCAGCAGTACCGGGACAGGGGGCTCCAAAAACATTCAGTACTTC. This sequence encodes CASSTGTGGSKNIQYF. Complete variable domain (other parts from reference TRBV7-8 and TRBJ2-4): GAGVSQSPRYKVAKRGQDVALRCDPISGHVSLFWYQQALGQGPEFLTYFQNEAQLDKSGLPSDRFFAERPEGSVSTLKIQRTQQEDSAVYLCASSTGTGGSKNIQYFGAGTRLSVL.

The genes are TRBV6-1 and TRBJ2-7, with D possibly being TRBD1 (5 bases). This CDR3 is 13 amino acids long. V was trimmed by 5 bases and J by 7 bases, leaving 15 bases between them. Germline-derived CDR1 and CDR2 are MNHNS and SASEGT. Written as DNA, the CDR3 is TGTGCCAGCAGTCGGACACGTCCCGGTGAGCAGTACGTC. Protein: CASSRTRPGEQYV.

The chain carries TRBV5-4 and TRBJ1-1; 7 nucleotides match TRBD1. CDR1 SGHNT and CDR2 YYREEE come from the germline V gene (reference sequence). CDR3 size: 13 residues. V trimming: 4 bases; J trimming: 3 bases; junction bases outside the gene matches: 3. Written as DNA, the CDR3 is TGTGCCAGCAGCATGGACAGGTACACTGAAGCTTTCTTT. Translated: CASSMDRYTEAFF.

This rearrangement joins TRBV27 to TRBJ1-2, with 10 bases aligning to TRBD1. This CDR3 spans 15 amino acids. CDR1 and CDR2 (germline): MNHEY, SMNVEV (reference sequence). J was trimmed by 6 bases and V by 1 base; bases with no gene match: 5. In nucleotides, the CDR3 is TGTGCCAGCAGTTTATTATCCGGGACAGGGGATGGCTACACCTTC. Amino acid sequence: CASSLLSGTGDGYTF.

A single count supports this clone. The V call is TRBV10-2, the J call TRBJ2-7; no reliable D call. Germline-derived CDR1 and CDR2 are WSHSY and SAAADI. The CDR3 length is 14 residues. The V end was cut by 0 bases, the J end by 7 bases, with 13 bases between. Here the CDR3 reads CASSESQVMKEQYV. The CDR3 coding sequence is TGCGCCAGCAGTGAGTCGCAGGTAATGAAAGAGCAGTACGTC.

The chain carries TRBV5-5 and TRBJ1-6; 10 positions match TRBD1. This CDR3 contains 15 residues. Trimming removed 0 bases from V and 7 bases from J; junction bases left unmatched: 1. The germline V gene encodes CDR1 SGHKS and CDR2 YYEKEE (reference sequence). The CDR3 DNA reads as TGTGCCAGCAGCTTGGCGGGACAGGGGAATTCACCCCTCCACTTT. Translation gives CASSLAGQGNSPLHF.

The J gene is TRBJ2-1, the V gene TRBV7-3; D might be TRBD1 (5 bases). There are 13 residues in the CDR3. The germline gives CDR1 SGHTA, CDR2 FQGTGA. V dropped 4 bases and J dropped 3 bases, with 7 bases sitting between them. The CDR3 here is CASSSDNYNEQFF. In nucleotides, the CDR3 is TGTGCCAGCAGCTCGGACAACTACAATGAGCAGTTCTTC. Together with reference TRBV7-3 and TRBJ2-1, the CDR3 gives the full variable domain: GAGVSQTPSNKVTEKGKYVELRCDPISGHTALYWYRQSLGQGPEFLIYFQGTGAADDSGLPNDRFFAVRPEGSVSTLKIQRTERGDSAVYLCASSSDNYNEQFFGPGTRLTVL.

V is TRBV27 and J is TRBJ1-2; 8 bases match TRBD1. CDR1 MNHEY and CDR2 SMNVEV come from the germline V gene (reference sequence). Germline trimming cut 5 bases from V and 5 bases from J; bases unmatched to any gene: 7. The CDR3 is 14 residues long. The CDR3 region is CASSPRTGRYGYTF. In nucleotides, the CDR3 is TGTGCCAGCAGTCCGCGGACAGGGCGGTATGGCTACACCTTC.

V is TRBV7-2 and J is TRBJ2-7, with D uncertain. The CDR3 sequence is 11 residues long. V was pared by 5 bases and J by 1 base, with 3 bases between. The germline CDR1 and CDR2 sequences are SGHTA and FQGNSA. The CDR3, as DNA: TGTGCCAGCAGCGAGTCCTACGAGCAGTACTTC. The encoded protein is CASSESYEQYF.

This chain joins TRBV7-2 and TRBJ1-2; 11 bases line up with TRBD1. Losses at the gene ends were 1 base for V and 10 bases for J; bases not matched to a gene: 5. Germline CDR1 is SGHTA and CDR2 is FQGNSA. The CDR3 covers 14 residues. This chain's CDR3 is CASSLGVGQGDYTF. For the CDR3, the DNA is TGTGCCAGCAGCTTAGGGGTGGGACAGGGGGACTACACCTTC.

This chain connects TRBV5-1 to TRBJ2-1, with 12 bases fitting TRBD2. With 7 bases clipped from V and 12 bases from J, the junction kept 8 bases outside the gene matches. This CDR3 is 13 amino acids long. Per germline, CDR1 SGHRS and CDR2 YFSETQ. In nucleotides, the CDR3 is TGCGCCAGCTCTAGCGGGGGGGCCCTGGGGCAGTTCTTC. It encodes CASSSGGALGQFF.

V gene TRBV6-4 combines with J gene TRBJ2-1; 8 positions match TRBD1. V was pared by 3 bases and J by 5 bases, with 3 bases of the junction left unmatched. Germline values: CDR1 MRHNA, CDR2 SNTAGT. CDR3 size: 14 residues. DNA for the CDR3: TGTGCCAGCAGTGAGACAGGGGCAAACAATGAGCAGTTCTTC. Protein sequence: CASSETGANNEQFF.

The chain joins TRBV28 to TRBJ1-1, with 8 bases that match TRBD1. This CDR3 contains 15 residues. Looked up from germline, CDR1 is MDHEN and CDR2 is SYDVKM. J gave up 4 bases and V 5 bases, and 9 bases lay outside the gene matches. The chain's CDR3 is CASSPTDREATEAFF. The CDR3 nucleotides are TGTGCCAGCAGTCCTACGGACAGGGAGGCCACTGAAGCTTTCTTT.

The genes are TRBV23-1 and TRBJ1-5; maybe TRBD1 (5 bases). TRBV23-1 is annotated as an ORF whose role is uncertain. Trimming shortened V by 1 base and J by 4 bases, and 23 bases separated the two germline ends. The CDR3 runs to 19 residues. The CDR3, as DNA: TGCGCCAGCAGTCAATTAGTGAACCACTCGGTCGGGGGAAATCAGCCCCAGCATTTT. Encoded protein: CASSQLVNHSVGGNQPQHF.

J is TRBJ2-5 and V is TRBV23-1, with 10 bases identical to TRBD1. TRBV23-1 qualifies as an ORF whose function is uncertain. J gave up 2 bases and V 0 bases, and 6 bases lay outside the gene matches. The CDR3 has 17 residues. Here the CDR3 reads CASSQSRRTGGQETQYF. In nucleotides, the CDR3 is TGCGCCAGCAGTCAATCTAGGCGGACAGGGGGTCAAGAGACCCAGTACTTC.

This clone occurred a few times. The chain joins TRBV20-1 to TRBJ1-2, with D unresolved. Germline CDR1 is DFQATT and CDR2 is SNEGSKA (reference sequence). V was shortened by 6 bases and J by 8 bases, with 13 bases between the two germline ends. CDR3 length: 11 residues. The CDR3 loop is CSAIGREGYTF. DNA for the CDR3: TGCAGTGCCATAGGGCGGGAGGGCTACACCTTC.

The chain combines TRBV4-2 with TRBJ2-1, with TRBD2 identical over 9 bases. The CDR3 is 16 residues long. Germline-derived CDR1 and CDR2 are LGHNA and YNFKEQ. The V segment lost 0 bases and the J segment 4 bases; nucleotides outside the gene matches: 4. CDR3 sequence reads: CASSQDSTSGYNEQFF. In DNA form, the CDR3 reads TGTGCCAGCAGCCAAGATTCGACTAGCGGATACAATGAGCAGTTCTTC.

The DNA of the CDR3 is TGTGCCAGTAGGAGAGGGACTAGCGGGTACCAAGAGACCCAGTACTTC. Residues: CASRRGTSGYQETQYF. V gene TRBV19 combines with J gene TRBJ2-5; 12 positions match TRBD2. With V trimmed by 6 bases and J by 0 bases, 5 bases remained unmatched. The CDR3 is made up of 16 amino acids. Germline lookup yields CDR1 LNHDA and CDR2 SQIVND (reference sequence).

The V call is TRBV6-1, the J call TRBJ2-3; 8 nucleotides match TRBD2. CDR1 MNHNS and CDR2 SASEGT come from the germline V gene. The CDR3 consists of 16 residues. V lost 4 bases to trimming and J lost 6 bases; unmatched junction nucleotides: 12. CDR3 coding DNA: TGTGCCAGCAGTGGTCGGGGGGGTTCAGGTGCGGATACGCAGTATTTT. It yields the protein CASSGRGGSGADTQYF.

The rearrangement joins TRBV5-1 to TRBJ1-1; TRBD1 is a possible D gene (6 bases). Per the germline V gene, CDR1 is SGHRS and CDR2 is YFSETQ. This CDR3 is 15 amino acids long. Trimming stripped 0 bases from V and 3 bases from J, with 12 bases between. The CDR3 protein is CASSLEGHIYTEAFF. CDR3 in DNA: TGCGCCAGCAGCTTGGAGGGACACATTTACACTGAAGCTTTCTTT. The full variable domain, its missing parts supplied by reference TRBV5-1 and TRBJ1-1, is KAGVTQTPRYLIKTRGQQVTLSCSPISGHRSVSWYQQTPGQGLQFLFEYFSETQRNKGNFPGRFSGRQFSNSRSEMNVSTLELGDSALYLCASSLEGHIYTEAFFGQGTRLTVV.

This clone has only one observation. The gene calls are TRBV6-5 and TRBJ2-2, with 9 bases aligning to TRBD1. V lost 5 bases, J lost 6 bases, and 7 bases stayed unmatched. CDR1 is MNHEY, CDR2 SVGAGI, per germline. The CDR3 totals 15 residues. The CDR3 spells CASSHKGTGPGELFF. For the CDR3, the DNA is TGTGCCAGCAGTCATAAGGGGACAGGGCCCGGGGAGCTGTTTTTT.

There are a few counts of this clone. The chain carries TRBV6-1 and TRBJ1-6; D is unresolved. The V gene lost 6 bases and the J gene lost 0 bases, with 3 bases spanning the gap. The length of the CDR3 is 13 residues. Germline V gives CDR1 MNHNS, CDR2 SASEGT. As DNA, the CDR3 is TGTGCCAGCAGACTCTCCTATAATTCACCCCTCCACTTT. Translation: CASRLSYNSPLHF.

This clone has a single count. The chain employs TRBV11-3 and TRBJ2-7; 16 nucleotides line up with TRBD2. CDR3 length: 18 amino acids. Unmatched junction bases numbered 12, after V lost 4 bases and J lost 6 bases. Germline CDR1 SGHNT, CDR2 YENEEA. CDR3 bases: TGTGCCAGCAGCTCGTCCGGGACTAGCGGGGGGGCGGTCTCCGAGCAGTACGTC. The encoded protein is CASSSSGTSGGAVSEQYV.